This T cell receptor (beta chain) was captured in a study of blood T cells in healthy people across ages. Regarding the study as a whole: Long-lived donors had more naive CD4+ cells and higher diversity than aged donors.

Primed by a sample-barcoded 5' primer and a J-beta primer mix, a second PCR proceeded for about 6 to 12 cycles. Each CDR3 protein gets one entry after TCRdb re-called the 5' RACE reads with MiXCR. This table holds 1.6 million or so distinct CDR3 sequences, roughly 32% found once. CDR1 SEHNR and CDR2 FQNEAQ come from the germline V gene (reference sequence). The V and J ends lost 5 bases and 6 bases respectively, with 12 bases between them. The CDR3 is 13 amino acids. This clonotype was seen only a few times. Its antigen remains unidentified. This TCR was sampled from a woman aged 25 to 45 in good health. The chain has TRBV7-9 and TRBJ2-3, with D hard to call. Material: blood. The CDR3 DNA sequence: TGTGCCAGCAGCCGTGAGGCTGGTGATACGCAGTATTTT. It specifies CASSREAGDTQYF.